This T cell receptor beta chain was found in a study of post-analysis software for immune sequencing data. Study information: The disease courses spanned relapsing-remitting, secondary progressive and progressive-relapsing forms of multiple sclerosis. Study-level points and caveats: The five TRBV segments detected at higher frequency in patients than in controls included TRBV5-6, TRBV5-1 and TRBV20-1. Compared with controls, patients showed significantly lower normalized Chao1 diversity.

Prepared libraries of TCR beta cDNA carried unique molecular identifiers. cDNA molecules numbering 450,000 to 650,000 came from roughly 1.1 to 9.2 million T cells. TCRdb ran MiXCR on the PCR reads and lists one entry per CDR3 protein. The table has 650,000 to 900,000 distinct CDR3 sequences, around 45% seen once. This clonotype was counted a few times. What it binds is unknown. Germline V gene data show CDR1 as SGHRS and CDR2 as YFSETQ. The CDR3 runs 14 residues. The junction had 13 bases not matched to a gene; V was cut back by 5 bases and J by 15 bases. This clonotype was sampled from a girl aged 10 to 17 with multiple sclerosis. The chain joins TRBV5-1 to TRBJ2-1, with 11 bases matching TRBD1. Sequencing used blood. DNA for the CDR3: TGCGCCAGCAGTCAGGACAGGGGGCAAAGATATTTGTTCTTC. Protein product: CASSQDRGQRYLFF.